A selection of T cell receptor beta chains follows, all from one sample in a study of T-cell memory formation after mild COVID-19. TCRdb re-called the 5' RACE reads with MiXCR, one entry per CDR3 protein. This sample has almost 550,000 distinct CDR3 sequences, with over 20% found just once. Sequencing was performed on PBMCs or a T cell subset sorted from them (not recorded which). These receptor sequences come from an adult woman who had mild COVID-19 (a few samples of this study predate the infection). Cell type and time point are not known. Both conserved end residues are part of each CDR3. Each record gives: V gene, D gene, J gene, CDR3 protein. A D gene is named only where the DNA matches it firmly.

TRBV6-5,TRBD1,TRBJ1-2,CASSYRGQGFSRGYTF
TRBV5-1,.,TRBJ2-1,CASSPDLGENEQFF
TRBV7-3,.,TRBJ2-7,CASSLFGGTAIEQYF
TRBV5-6,TRBD1,TRBJ2-3,CASSFVSGTGFSSTDTQYF
TRBV5-1,.,TRBJ2-1,CASSLNLQEFSYNEQFF
TRBV5-1,.,TRBJ1-1,CASSLEGETEAFF
TRBV5-1,TRBD2,TRBJ2-7,CASSFGLADEAYEQYF
TRBV7-6,TRBD1,TRBJ1-2,CASSLDLAGGSGGYTF
TRBV15,.,TRBJ2-3,CATSSRDITDTQYF
TRBV12-3/TRBV12-4,.,TRBJ2-7,CASSLRQPYEQYF
TRBV7-9,TRBD1,TRBJ1-2,CASSPVLQGASGGYTF
TRBV18,.,TRBJ2-1,CASSPPARAYLSEQFF
TRBV7-9,TRBD1,TRBJ2-6,CASRPIPGQKSGANVLTF
TRBV12-3/TRBV12-4,TRBD1,TRBJ1-2,CASTTGGADYGYTF
TRBV20-1,.,TRBJ2-3,CSALPGPEAQYF
TRBV12-3/TRBV12-4,.,TRBJ2-7,CASSLDYISYEQYF